These 32 T cell receptor beta chains originate from one sample sequenced in a study of T-cell reconstitution after alpha-beta-depleted transplantation in children. Construction of the TCRbeta library involved unique molecular identifiers. TCRdb re-called the PCR reads through MiXCR, storing one row per CDR3 protein. The data show 200,000 to 250,000 distinct CDR3 sequences, under 9.5% seen once. The sequenced sample was PBMCs from the stem cell graft donor, obtained from the stem cell graft. The receptors were gathered from a human donor who donated a stem cell graft to a child with acute lymphoblastic leukemia.

This clonotype was seen a few times. The CDR3: CASSFPTGTGDEKLFF. CDR3 in DNA: TGTGCCAGCAGCTTCCCAACCGGGACAGGGGACGAAAAACTGTTTTTT. The genes are TRBV7-9 and TRBJ1-4; 10 nucleotides agree with TRBD1. Germline V gives CDR1 SEHNR, CDR2 FQNEAQ (reference sequence). With 3 bases clipped from V and 8 bases from J, the junction kept 9 bases outside the gene matches. The CDR3 loop spans 16 amino acids.

This clonotype occurred many times. The J gene is TRBJ2-1, the V gene TRBV20-1, with TRBD2 matching over 15 bases. V gave up 4 bases and J gave up 4 bases; unmatched junction bases: 5. The CDR3 is 16 amino acids. Germline assignment: CDR1 DFQATT and CDR2 SNEGSKA (reference sequence). The CDR3: CSAIRTSGGGYNEQFF. DNA of the CDR3: TGCAGTGCTATCAGGACTAGCGGGGGGGGGTACAATGAGCAGTTCTTC.

This clonotype was seen at least ten times. The chain recombines TRBV29-1 with TRBJ1-2; maybe TRBD1 (5 bases). Germline assignment: CDR1 SQVTM and CDR2 ANQGSEA. The CDR3 consists of 13 residues. V lost 4 bases and J 2 bases, leaving 11 bases between the germline ends. The CDR3 DNA reads TGCAGCGTTGGTGGGGGGTCAAACTATGGCTACACCTTC. As protein: CSVGGGSNYGYTF.

The rearrangement links TRBV5-8 to TRBJ1-2; D is unresolved. Germline V CDR1 and CDR2: SGHTS, YDEGEE. The CDR3 totals 13 residues. Trimming left V 5 bases short and J 6 bases short, with 14 bases between. The CDR3 DNA sequence: TGTGCCAGCAGTTACGGAGTCGGGAATGGCTACACCTTC. Protein: CASSYGVGNGYTF. Filled out from reference TRBV5-8 and TRBJ1-2, the complete variable domain reads EAGVTQSPTHLIKTRGQQATLRCSPISGHTSVYWYQQALGLGLQFLLWYDEGEERNRGNFPPRFSGRQFPNYSSELNVNALELEDSALYLCASSYGVGNGYTFGSGTRLTVV.

This clonotype was picked up many times. CDR3 nucleotides: TGCGCCAGCAGCTTGGGACAGGGGGACAATGAGCAGTTCTTC. As protein: CASSLGQGDNEQFF. The rearrangement joins TRBV5-1 to TRBJ2-1, with 9 bases lining up with TRBD1. Looked up from germline, CDR1 is SGHRS and CDR2 is YFSETQ. The CDR3 contains 14 residues. The ends lost 0 bases at V and 5 bases at J; junction bases unmatched: 0.

The chain joins TRBV5-1 to TRBJ1-1; D gene unclear. Trimming cost V 0 bases and J 2 bases, with 5 bases left between them. The CDR3 has 13 amino acids. From germline, CDR1 is SGHRS and CDR2 YFSETQ. The DNA of the CDR3 is TGCGCCAGCAGCTTGGCCTTCAACACTGAAGCTTTCTTT. Residues: CASSLAFNTEAFF.

This clonotype was counted a few times. The genes are TRBV5-6 and TRBJ1-4; possible D gene TRBD1, 5 bases. V lost 1 base, J lost 4 bases, and 11 bases lay in between. CDR3 length equals 15 residues. CDR1 is SGHDT, CDR2 YYEEEE, per germline. The CDR3 loop reads CASSLWGDGNEKLFF. The CDR3 DNA sequence: TGTGCCAGCAGCTTGTGGGGGGACGGTAATGAAAAACTGTTTTTT. The variable domain in full, with the rest retrieved from reference TRBV5-6 and TRBJ1-4, is DAGVTQSPTHLIKTRGQQVTLRCSPKSGHDTVSWYQQALGQGPQFIFQYYEEEERQRGNFPDRFSGHQFPNYSSELNVNALLLGDSALYLCASSLWGDGNEKLFFGSGTQLSVL.

This clonotype was seen more than once but under ten times. The chain employs TRBV12-3 or TRBV12-4 and TRBJ2-5, with D possibly TRBD1 on 5 matching bases. V lost 1 base and J lost 9, with 18 bases in between. The CDR3 loop spans 15 amino acids. The DNA for the CDR3 is TGTGCCAGCAGTTTAGAGCAGGGCCAAAAGTTTTCCCAGTACTTC. Translation gives CASSLEQGQKFSQYF.

The sample holds many counts of this clonotype. The rearrangement uses TRBV18 and TRBJ2-7; perhaps D is TRBD1 or TRBD2 (5 bases each). V was shortened by 3 bases and J by 0 bases, with 12 bases between the two germline ends. This CDR3 comprises 15 residues. Germline CDR1 reads KGHSH; CDR2 reads LQKENI. The CDR3 is CASSPWTRDSYEQYF. The CDR3 DNA is TGTGCCAGCTCACCTTGGACACGGGACTCCTACGAGCAGTACTTC. Using reference TRBV18 and TRBJ2-7 for the parts outside the CDR3, the full variable domain is NAGVMQNPRHLVRRRGQEARLRCSPMKGHSHVYWYRQLPEEGLKFMVYLQKENIIDESGMPKERFSAEFPKEGPSILRIQQVVRGDSAAYFCASSPWTRDSYEQYFGPGTRLTVT.

This clonotype was counted only a few times. The chain employs TRBV3-1 and TRBJ2-6, with D perhaps TRBD1 (5 bases). V lost 4 bases, J lost 0 bases, and 13 bases lay in between. In germline, CDR1 is LGHDT, CDR2 YNNKEL (reference sequence). This CDR3 region has 17 residues. The CDR3 reads CASSPQGFFSGANVLTF. The CDR3 bases are TGTGCCAGCAGCCCGCAGGGATTCTTCTCTGGGGCCAACGTCCTGACTTTC.

The chain has TRBV29-1 and TRBJ2-1; no clear D gene. CDR1 and CDR2 from the germline V gene are SQVTM and ANQGSEA. V lost 6 bases and J 6 bases, leaving 9 bases between the germline ends. The CDR3 length is 11 residues. The CDR3 spells CSVDLGNEQFF. As DNA, the CDR3 is TGCAGCGTAGACCTAGGCAATGAGCAGTTCTTC.

The chain has TRBV20-1 and TRBJ2-7, with unresolved D. The CDR3 is 13 amino acids. Germline V lookup: CDR1 DFQATT, CDR2 SNEGSKA (reference sequence). Between the trimmed V and J ends, which lost 6 bases and 1 base, there was a span of 13 bases. The CDR3 loop is CSASADRSYEQYF. The CDR3 coding sequence is TGCAGTGCGAGCGCCGACCGTTCCTACGAGCAGTACTTC.

This chain links TRBV20-1 with TRBJ1-1; unclear D gene. CDR3 length: 14 amino acids. V lost 1 base to trimming and J lost 10 bases, with 19 bases between them. Germline CDR1 reads DFQATT; CDR2 reads SNEGSKA (reference sequence). DNA for the CDR3: TGCAGTGCTAGAGTGCAGGCTACGTTGTTTAGAGCTTTCTTT. Its protein product is CSARVQATLFRAFF.

The chain links TRBV5-5 to TRBJ2-7; D call uncertain. Germline V CDR1 and CDR2: SGHKS, YYEKEE (reference sequence). The V end lost 4 bases, the J end lost 2 bases, and 16 bases lay between the germline ends. The CDR3 totals 15 residues. DNA for the CDR3: TGTGCCAGCAGCCCCACCCATTTTCGCCCCTACGAGCAGTACTTC. Encoded protein: CASSPTHFRPYEQYF.

The chain is built from TRBV20-1 and TRBJ1-5; tentatively, D is TRBD1 (5 bases). CDR3 length: 17 amino acids. The germline CDR1 and CDR2 sequences are DFQATT and SNEGSKA (reference sequence). Trimming took 3 bases from V and 2 from J, leaving 20 bases between them. The chain's CDR3 is CSARDNGAHGGNQPQHF. DNA of the CDR3: TGCAGTGCTAGGGATAATGGGGCCCATGGAGGCAATCAGCCCCAGCATTTT.

V usage is TRBV2 and J usage is TRBJ2-4; D remains ambiguous. Germline V gene lookup returns CDR1 SNHLY and CDR2 FYNNEI. This CDR3 has 13 amino acids. V lost 0 bases and J 6 bases, leaving 6 bases between the germline ends. CDR3 residues: CASSEALRNIQYF. CDR3 DNA: TGTGCCAGCAGTGAAGCGCTTAGAAACATTCAGTACTTC.

The rearrangement joins TRBV7-2 to TRBJ2-3, with 14 bases aligning to TRBD2. Per the germline V gene, CDR1 is SGHTA and CDR2 is FQGNSA. The CDR3 is 17 amino acids. Losses at the gene ends were 4 bases for V and 5 bases for J; bases not matched to a gene: 8. In nucleotides, the CDR3 is TGTGCCAGCAGCTCAAAGACTAGCGGGGGGGTAATAGATACGCAGTATTTT. Protein sequence: CASSSKTSGGVIDTQYF.

This chain uses TRBV3-1 with TRBJ1-5; unclear D gene. This CDR3 spans 15 amino acids. The germline CDR1 and CDR2 sequences are LGHDT and YNNKEL (reference sequence). V was shortened by 2 bases and J by 3 bases, with 11 bases between the two germline ends. This chain's CDR3 is CASSQSQSPNQPQHF. The DNA for the CDR3 is TGTGCCAGCAGCCAAAGCCAAAGCCCCAATCAGCCCCAGCATTTT.

This clonotype was picked up a small number of times. The rearrangement joins TRBV14 to TRBJ2-1, with D maybe TRBD1 (5 bases). The CDR3 has 15 residues. The germline CDR1 and CDR2 sequences are SGHDN and FVKESK. Trimming shortened V by 0 bases and J by 2 bases, and 8 bases separated the two germline ends. CDR3 nucleotides: TGTGCCAGCAGCCAAGATAGGGGCACCTACAATGAGCAGTTCTTC. Translated, it gives CASSQDRGTYNEQFF.

This clonotype was observed many times. The V call is TRBV7-9, the J call TRBJ1-4; possibly TRBD1 for D (5 bases). V gave up 5 bases and J gave up 6 bases, with 16 bases separating them. The V gene's germline CDR1 is SEHNR and CDR2 FQNEAQ (reference sequence). This CDR3 spans 15 amino acids. This CDR3 reads CASSPLIGVDEKLFF. Written as DNA, the CDR3 is TGTGCCAGCAGCCCGTTGATAGGGGTCGATGAAAAACTGTTTTTT.

The rearrangement links TRBV5-1 to TRBJ2-7; the D gene is possibly TRBD1 (5 bases). Germline CDR1 SGHRS, CDR2 YFSETQ. This CDR3 comprises 16 residues. V was pared by 4 bases and J by 4 bases, with 21 bases between. The CDR3 reads CASSTDSTSSSYEQYF. CDR3 DNA sequence: TGCGCCAGCAGCACAGACAGCACCTCCAGTTCATACGAGCAGTACTTC.

The chain links TRBV5-5 to TRBJ1-1; TRBD1 aligns across 7 bases. This CDR3 spans 16 amino acids. From germline, CDR1 is SGHKS and CDR2 YYEKEE (reference sequence). The V segment lost 4 bases and the J segment 4 bases; nucleotides outside the gene matches: 13. The CDR3 DNA is TGTGCCAGCAGCCGACTAGACAGGGCGGTCCTCACTGAAGCTTTCTTT. Translation gives CASSRLDRAVLTEAFF.

This clonotype appeared many times. This chain connects TRBV6-1 to TRBJ2-6; D might be TRBD2 (5 bases). The CDR3 length is 19 residues. CDR1 MNHNS and CDR2 SASEGT come from the germline V gene. Trimming shortened V by 6 bases and J by 0 bases, and 21 bases separated the two germline ends. DNA of the CDR3: TGTGCCAGCAGGGGCGGGTTCGGCTTTAATCCCTCTGGGGCCAACGTCCTGACTTTC. This codes for CASRGGFGFNPSGANVLTF.

The rearrangement joins TRBV30 to TRBJ1-1; D call uncertain. This CDR3 comprises 11 residues. Germline-derived CDR1 and CDR2 are GTSNPN and SVGIG (reference sequence). The CDR3 is CAGMMNTEAFF. CDR3 sequence (DNA): TGTGCTGGGATGATGAACACTGAAGCTTTCTTT.

The rearrangement joins TRBV20-1 to TRBJ1-5, with D perhaps matching TRBD1 (6 bases). Trimming removed 5 bases from V and 7 bases from J, with 12 bases in between. The germline gives CDR1 DFQATT, CDR2 SNEGSKA (reference sequence). The CDR3 is 12 amino acids. In DNA, the CDR3 is TGCAGTGCTCCGAGCGGGGGCCAGCCCCAGCATTTT. Its translation is CSAPSGGQPQHF.

J is TRBJ2-7 and V is TRBV20-1; D unclear. CDR3 length equals 12 residues. Germline CDR1 DFQATT, CDR2 SNEGSKA (reference sequence). The V gene lost 3 bases and the J gene lost 8 bases, with 14 bases spanning the gap. Here the CDR3 reads CSASRRQQKQYF. CDR3 sequence (DNA): TGCAGTGCTAGTCGGCGCCAGCAAAAGCAGTACTTC.

In its sample, this clonotype was seen a few times. The genes are TRBV7-2 and TRBJ2-5, with D possibly TRBD2 on 7 matching bases. Trimming took off 7 bases at V and 5 bases at J, with 17 bases between the two ends. There are 14 residues in the CDR3. Per germline, CDR1 SGHTA and CDR2 FQGNSA. This CDR3 reads CASKEGGPLETQYF. DNA of the CDR3: TGTGCCAGCAAGGAGGGGGGGCCATTGGAGACCCAGTACTTC. The full variable domain, rest sourced from reference TRBV7-2 and TRBJ2-5, is GAGVSQSPSNKVTEKGKDVELRCDPISGHTALYWYRQSLGQGLEFLIYFQGNSAPDKSGLPSDRFSAERTGGSVSTLTIQRTQQEDSAVYLCASKEGGPLETQYFGPGTRLLVL.

There are many counts of this clonotype. The V call is TRBV20-1, the J call TRBJ1-2, with 7 bases lining up with TRBD1. Germline V gene lookup returns CDR1 DFQATT and CDR2 SNEGSKA (reference sequence). J lost 3 bases, V lost 6 bases, and 10 bases had no gene match. The CDR3 sequence is 14 residues long. The CDR3 region is CSAPGGGGDYGYTF. CDR3 sequence (DNA): TGCAGTGCCCCCGGCGGAGGGGGCGACTATGGCTACACCTTC.

The chain recombines TRBV2 with TRBJ1-2; weak D call: TRBD1 (5 bases). This CDR3 comprises 15 residues. Germline assignment: CDR1 SNHLY and CDR2 FYNNEI. V was cut by 4 bases and J by 4 bases, with 16 bases left in between. CDR3 loop: CASSVTERGTYGYTF. The CDR3 DNA sequence: TGTGCCAGCAGTGTGACAGAGCGGGGAACCTATGGCTACACCTTC.

This clonotype was counted a single time. The chain recombines TRBV19 with TRBJ1-1; D is ambiguous. This CDR3 has 13 residues. Germline values: CDR1 LNHDA, CDR2 SQIVND (reference sequence). V lost 2 bases and J lost 2, with 6 bases in between. CDR3 coding DNA: TGTGCCAGTAGTATACTCACCAACACTGAAGCTTTCTTT. Translated: CASSILTNTEAFF.

V and J are TRBV10-3 and TRBJ1-1; 7 nucleotides match TRBD1. CDR1 is ENHRY, CDR2 SYGVKD, per germline. J was trimmed by 1 base and V by 2 bases; bases with no gene match: 4. This CDR3 has 15 residues. DNA of the CDR3: TGTGCCATCAGTGAGCGGACAGGAACGAACACTGAAGCTTTCTTT. It codes for CAISERTGTNTEAFF.

The chain recombines TRBV12-3 or TRBV12-4 with TRBJ2-7; tentatively, D is TRBD1 (5 bases). The CDR3 is 12 residues long. V dropped 6 bases and J dropped 7 bases, with 13 bases sitting between them. Written as DNA, the CDR3 is TGTGCCAGCAGCTCAGGGCCACGGGAGCAGTACTTC. This sequence encodes CASSSGPREQYF.